The 16 T cell receptor beta chains in this list originate from one sample, sequenced in a study of beta chain features in type 1 diabetes. Since all of the isolated RNA was reverse transcribed, expressed TCRB transcripts were what got sequenced. Only in-frame clones appear in the TCRdb table, and some are missing; sequencing was by immunoSEQ multiplex PCR. The sample shows under 900,000 clones, around a sixth of them seen only once. Sequenced input: naive CD4+ T cells from blood. Source of these receptors: a woman under 30 in good health.

In DNA, the CDR3 is TGTGCCAGCAGCTTAGGAGAGGTTGGCAACACTGAAGCTTTCTTT. Amino acids: CASSLGEVGNTEAFF. The J gene is TRBJ1-1, the V gene TRBV7-9; D not certain. CDR1 and CDR2 (germline): SEHNR, FQNEAQ (reference sequence). Trimming cost V 1 base and J 2 bases, with 11 bases left between them. CDR3 length equals 15 residues.

Comment on this clone: The junction departs from the called germline gene at one end, perhaps through a read error. The chain employs TRBV7-2 and TRBJ2-1; D call uncertain. CDR3 length equals 17 residues. CDR1 and CDR2 (germline): SGHTA, FQGNSA. CDR3 DNA sequence: TGCGCCAGCAGCCAAGGCCCCGACGGCAGTGCCTACAATGAGCAGTTCTTC. Translating gives CASSQGPDGSAYNEQFF.

The V call is TRBV7-3, the J call TRBJ2-1; 12 bases agree with TRBD1. This CDR3 comprises 14 residues. V dropped 6 bases and J dropped 9; count of bases not matched to a gene: 6. Germline-derived CDR1 and CDR2 are SGHTA and FQGTGA. The CDR3 coding sequence is TGTGCCAGCAGACCGGGACAGGGGGCGGGTGAGCAGTTCTTC. Protein product: CASRPGQGAGEQFF.

The chain carries TRBV4-2 and TRBJ2-3; TRBD1 agrees at 8 bases. CDR3 length equals 14 residues. The J segment lost 6 bases and the V segment lost 1 base, leaving 3 bases of the junction unmatched. Germline CDR1 and CDR2: LGHNA and YNFKEQ. The CDR3 DNA reads as TGTGCCAGCAGCCAAGCGGACAGGGCGGATACGCAGTATTTT. The encoded protein is CASSQADRADTQYF.

This clone has only a few counts. This chain uses TRBV7-2 with TRBJ2-7; 8 bases fit TRBD2. The CDR3 is 15 amino acids. V shed 0 bases, J shed 2 bases, and the junction held 3 bases outside the gene matches. The germline V gene has CDR1 SGHTA and CDR2 FQGNSA. The chain's CDR3 is CASSLATSGPYEQYF. DNA for the CDR3: TGTGCCAGCAGCTTAGCTACTAGCGGTCCCTACGAGCAGTACTTC. The full variable domain, its missing parts supplied by reference TRBV7-2 and TRBJ2-7, is GAGVSQSPSNKVTEKGKDVELRCDPISGHTALYWYRQSLGQGLEFLIYFQGNSAPDKSGLPSDRFSAERTGGSVSTLTIQRTQQEDSAVYLCASSLATSGPYEQYFGPGTRLTVT.

The chain joins TRBV19 to TRBJ1-6, with a possible D match to TRBD1 (6 bases). CDR3 length: 14 residues. Germline-derived CDR1 and CDR2 are LNHDA and SQIVND (reference sequence). The germline V and J ends were trimmed by 3 bases and 13 bases, with 16 bases remaining between them. CDR3 nucleotides: TGTGCCAGTAGTATGCCGGGGGGCGCATCCCCCCTCCACTTT. It codes for CASSMPGGASPLHF.

The chain is built from TRBV21-1 and TRBJ2-7; the table's D call, TRBD2, has no DNA check behind it. TRBV21-1 is marked as a pseudogene. The length of the CDR3 is 16 residues. Written as DNA, the CDR3 is TGTGCCAGCAGCAAAGTCCTAGCGGGAGGGCCCTGCGAGCAGTACTTC. Residues: CASSKVLAGGPCEQYF.

The CDR3 DNA is TGTGCCAGCAACCCGACCGGGATCCAGAACACTGAAGCTTTCTTT. Protein product: CASNPTGIQNTEAFF. The chain employs TRBV5-4 and TRBJ1-1; D gene unclear. The CDR3 loop spans 15 amino acids. Germline-derived CDR1 and CDR2 are SGHNT and YYREEE (reference sequence). Trimming removed 6 bases at V and 1 base at J, with 16 bases between.

V and J are TRBV20-1 and TRBJ2-1; TRBD1 might be the D (5 bases). This CDR3 is built from 11 residues. V dropped 3 bases and J dropped 8 bases, with 8 bases sitting between them. The germline V gene has CDR1 DFQATT and CDR2 SNEGSKA (reference sequence). The CDR3 DNA reads TGCAGTGCTAGCTCCAGGGATGAGCAGTTCTTC. It encodes CSASSRDEQFF.

The V and J genes are TRBV28 and TRBJ1-2, with D maybe TRBD1 (5 bases). Looked up from germline, CDR1 is MDHEN and CDR2 is SYDVKM. Trimming cost V 6 bases and J 0 bases, with 8 bases left between them. This CDR3 contains 13 residues. CDR3 residues: CASRRGPNYGYTF. For the CDR3, the DNA is TGTGCCAGCAGACGGGGCCCTAACTATGGCTACACCTTC.

V usage is TRBV11-2 and J usage is TRBJ2-7; 8 positions match TRBD2. The CDR3 is made up of 15 amino acids. The V segment lost 3 bases and the J segment 3 bases; nucleotides outside the gene matches: 7. Germline loops: CDR1 SGHAT, CDR2 FQNNGV. The CDR3 region has the DNA TGTGCCAGCAGCTTCGATTTGGGACTAGTCTACGAGCAGTACTTC. Translating gives CASSFDLGLVYEQYF. Filled out from reference TRBV11-2 and TRBJ2-7, the complete variable domain reads EAGVAQSPRYKIIEKRQSVAFWCNPISGHATLYWYQQILGQGPKLLIQFQNNGVVDDSQLPKDRFSAERLKGVDSTLKIQPAKLEDSAVYLCASSFDLGLVYEQYFGPGTRLTVT.

This clone appeared a few times. The chain has TRBV5-4 and TRBJ2-5; D may be TRBD1 (5 bases). CDR1 and CDR2 (germline): SGHNT, YYREEE (reference sequence). V dropped 7 bases and J dropped 0 bases, with 16 bases sitting between them. This CDR3 has 15 amino acids. The CDR3 loop reads CASGDRHWYQETQYF. CDR3 in DNA: TGTGCCAGCGGAGACAGACACTGGTACCAAGAGACCCAGTACTTC.

The V and J genes are TRBV29-1 and TRBJ2-7; D may be TRBD1 or TRBD2 (7 bases each). CDR1 and CDR2 (germline): SQVTM, ANQGSEA. This CDR3 spans 12 amino acids. V was trimmed by 6 bases and J by 4 bases, leaving 13 bases between them. CDR3 DNA: TGCAGCGTCTCGCAGGGGGGGTACGAGCAGTACTTC. Amino acid sequence: CSVSQGGYEQYF.

This clone turned up a few times. The genes are TRBV7-9 and TRBJ2-3, with a tentative D call TRBD2 (6 bases). The germline V gene has CDR1 SEHNR and CDR2 FQNEAQ (reference sequence). There are 16 residues in the CDR3. Trimming removed 0 bases from V and 2 bases from J, with 12 bases in between. The DNA for the CDR3 is TGTGCCAGCAGCTTAGCCGAGACTAGGGTCACAGATACGCAGTATTTT. The encoded protein is CASSLAETRVTDTQYF.

The CDR3 bases are TGTGCCAGCAGCTTAGACAGCGGCAGGCGTTATGGCTACACCTTC. Protein product: CASSLDSGRRYGYTF. This rearrangement joins TRBV11-2 to TRBJ1-2; D unresolved. Trimming removed 0 bases at V and 5 bases at J, with 13 bases between. The CDR3 sequence is 15 residues long. Germline V gene sequence: CDR1 SGHAT, CDR2 FQNNGV.

The rearrangement joins TRBV27 to TRBJ2-7; TRBD2 agrees at 13 bases. This CDR3 comprises 17 residues. V dropped 3 bases and J dropped 1; count of bases not matched to a gene: 6. Germline assignment: CDR1 MNHEY and CDR2 SMNVEV (reference sequence). The DNA for the CDR3 is TGTGCCAGCAGTTTCATGGGACTAGCGGGAACATCCTACGAGCAGTACTTC. Its protein product is CASSFMGLAGTSYEQYF.